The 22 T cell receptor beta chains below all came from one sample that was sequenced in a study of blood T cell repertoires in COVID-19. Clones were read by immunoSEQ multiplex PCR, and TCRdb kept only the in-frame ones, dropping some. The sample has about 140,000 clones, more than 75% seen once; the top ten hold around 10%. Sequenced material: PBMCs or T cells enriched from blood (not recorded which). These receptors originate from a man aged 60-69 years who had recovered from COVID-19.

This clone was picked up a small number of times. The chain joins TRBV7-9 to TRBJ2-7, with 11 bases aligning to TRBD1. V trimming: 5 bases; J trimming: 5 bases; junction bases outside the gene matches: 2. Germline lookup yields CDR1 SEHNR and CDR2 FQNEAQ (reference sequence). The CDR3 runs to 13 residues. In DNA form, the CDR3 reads TGTGCCAGCAGCACGGGACAGGGGGACGAGCAGTACTTC. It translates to CASSTGQGDEQYF.

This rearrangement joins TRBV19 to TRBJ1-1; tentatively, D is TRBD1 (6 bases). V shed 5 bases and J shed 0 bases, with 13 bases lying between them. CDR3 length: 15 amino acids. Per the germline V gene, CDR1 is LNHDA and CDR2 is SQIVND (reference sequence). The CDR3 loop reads CASSPGGTVNTEAFF. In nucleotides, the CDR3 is TGTGCCAGTAGTCCGGGGGGCACGGTGAACACTGAAGCTTTCTTT.

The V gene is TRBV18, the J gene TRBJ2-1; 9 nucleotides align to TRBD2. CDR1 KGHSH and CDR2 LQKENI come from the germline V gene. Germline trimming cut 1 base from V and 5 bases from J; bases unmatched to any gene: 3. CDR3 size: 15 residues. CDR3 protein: CASSPQRLADNEQFF. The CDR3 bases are TGTGCCAGCTCACCACAGAGACTAGCGGACAATGAGCAGTTCTTC.

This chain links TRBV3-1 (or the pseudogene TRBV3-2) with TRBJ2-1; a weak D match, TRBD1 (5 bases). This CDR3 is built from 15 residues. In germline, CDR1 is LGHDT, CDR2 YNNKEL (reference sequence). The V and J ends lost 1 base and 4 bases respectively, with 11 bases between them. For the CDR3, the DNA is TGTGCCAGCAGCCAAGGACAAGACAGTTACAATGAGCAGTTCTTC. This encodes CASSQGQDSYNEQFF.

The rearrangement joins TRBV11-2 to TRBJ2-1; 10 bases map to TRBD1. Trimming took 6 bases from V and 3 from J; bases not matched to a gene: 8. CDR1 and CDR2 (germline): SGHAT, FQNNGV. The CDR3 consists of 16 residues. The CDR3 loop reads CASRGRDRGNYNEQFF. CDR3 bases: TGTGCCAGCAGGGGGCGGGACAGGGGAAACTACAATGAGCAGTTCTTC. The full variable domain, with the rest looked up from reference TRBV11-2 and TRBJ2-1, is EAGVAQSPRYKIIEKRQSVAFWCNPISGHATLYWYQQILGQGPKLLIQFQNNGVVDDSQLPKDRFSAERLKGVDSTLKIQPAKLEDSAVYLCASRGRDRGNYNEQFFGPGTRLTVL.

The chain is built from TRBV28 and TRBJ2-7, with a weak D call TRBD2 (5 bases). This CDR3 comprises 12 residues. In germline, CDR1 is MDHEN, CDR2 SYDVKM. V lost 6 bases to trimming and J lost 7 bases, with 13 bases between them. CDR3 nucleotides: TGTGCCAGCAGCTTGAGGGTTGGGGAGCAGTACTTC. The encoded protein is CASSLRVGEQYF.

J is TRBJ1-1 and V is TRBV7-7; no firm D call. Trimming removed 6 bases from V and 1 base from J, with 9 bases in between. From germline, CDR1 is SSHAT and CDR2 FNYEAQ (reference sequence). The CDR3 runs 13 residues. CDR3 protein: CASSLQWNTEAFF. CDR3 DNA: TGTGCCAGCAGTCTCCAGTGGAACACTGAAGCTTTCTTT.

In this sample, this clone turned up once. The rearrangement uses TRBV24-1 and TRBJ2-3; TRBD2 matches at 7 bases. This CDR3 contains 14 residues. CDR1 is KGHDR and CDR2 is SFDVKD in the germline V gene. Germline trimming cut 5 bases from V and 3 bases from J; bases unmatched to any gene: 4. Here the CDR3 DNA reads TGTGCCACCAGTGTAAGCGGGGCTACAGATACGCAGTATTTT. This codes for CATSVSGATDTQYF.

CDR3 DNA: TGTGCCAGCAATTACAAGAACACCGGGGAGCTGTTTTTT. Residues: CASNYKNTGELFF. The chain links TRBV2 to TRBJ2-2; no firm D call. This CDR3 has 13 amino acids. V shed 7 bases and J shed 1 base, with 7 bases lying between them. Per germline, CDR1 SNHLY and CDR2 FYNNEI.

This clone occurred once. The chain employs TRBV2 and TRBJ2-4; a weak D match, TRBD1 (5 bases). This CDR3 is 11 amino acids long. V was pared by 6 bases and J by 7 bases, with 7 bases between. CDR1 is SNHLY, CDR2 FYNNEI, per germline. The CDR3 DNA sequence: TGTGCCAGCAGGGGGCCGAACATTCAGTACTTC. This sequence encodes CASRGPNIQYF.

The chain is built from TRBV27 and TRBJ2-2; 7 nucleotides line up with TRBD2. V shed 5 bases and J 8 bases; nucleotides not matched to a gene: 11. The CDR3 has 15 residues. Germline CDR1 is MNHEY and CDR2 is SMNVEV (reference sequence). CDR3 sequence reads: CASSRASGGEGELFF. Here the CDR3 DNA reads TGTGCCAGCAGTCGGGCTAGCGGAGGCGAGGGGGAGCTGTTTTTT.

Here the CDR3 reads CAWSWGREFYNEQFF. DNA of the CDR3: TGTGCCTGGAGCTGGGGGCGGGAGTTCTACAATGAGCAGTTCTTC. The chain uses TRBV30 and TRBJ2-1, with D perhaps matching TRBD2 (7 bases). V was clipped by 3 bases and J by 3 bases, with 15 bases between them. The V gene's germline CDR1 is GTSNPN and CDR2 SVGIG (reference sequence). The CDR3 is made up of 15 amino acids.

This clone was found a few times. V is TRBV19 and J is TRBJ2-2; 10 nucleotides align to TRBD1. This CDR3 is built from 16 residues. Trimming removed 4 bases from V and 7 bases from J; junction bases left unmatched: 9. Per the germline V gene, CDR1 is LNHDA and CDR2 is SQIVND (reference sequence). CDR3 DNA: TGTGCCAGTAGTACGACAGGGGGCGAGGTCGTCGGGGAGCTGTTTTTT. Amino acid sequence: CASSTTGGEVVGELFF.

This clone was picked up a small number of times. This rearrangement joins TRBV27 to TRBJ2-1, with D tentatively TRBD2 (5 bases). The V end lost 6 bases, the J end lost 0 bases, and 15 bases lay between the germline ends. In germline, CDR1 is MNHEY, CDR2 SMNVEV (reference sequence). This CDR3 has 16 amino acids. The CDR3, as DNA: TGTGCCAGCAGCCCCCCGGCGGGCAGCTCCTACAATGAGCAGTTCTTC. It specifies CASSPPAGSSYNEQFF.

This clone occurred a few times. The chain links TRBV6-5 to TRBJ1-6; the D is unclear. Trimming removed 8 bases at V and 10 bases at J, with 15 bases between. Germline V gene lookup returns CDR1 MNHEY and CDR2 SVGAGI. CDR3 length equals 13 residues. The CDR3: CASQTERESPLHF. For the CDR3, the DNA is TGTGCCAGCCAGACTGAGAGGGAGTCACCCCTCCACTTT.

CDR3 in DNA: TGTGCCTGTTCAAGGGGTGGACAGGGACCGGATGGCTACACCTTC. Translating gives CACSRGGQGPDGYTF. The genes are TRBV30 and TRBJ1-2; 8 bases map to TRBD1. The V gene end was trimmed by 6 bases and the J gene end by 6 bases; junction bases not matched to a gene: 15. This CDR3 has 15 residues. Germline CDR1 and CDR2: GTSNPN and SVGIG (reference sequence). Combining the CDR3 with reference TRBV30 and TRBJ1-2 gives the whole variable domain SQTIHQWPATLVQPVGSPLSLECTVEGTSNPNLYWYRQAAGRGLQLLFYSVGIGQISSEVPQNLSASRPQDRQFILSSKKLLLSDSGFYLCACSRGGQGPDGYTFGSGTRLTVV.

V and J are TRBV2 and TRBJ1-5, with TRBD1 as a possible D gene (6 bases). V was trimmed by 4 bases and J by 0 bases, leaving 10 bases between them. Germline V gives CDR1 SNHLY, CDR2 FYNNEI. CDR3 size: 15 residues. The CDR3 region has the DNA TGTGCCAGCAGTGGGACAGATTATAGCAATCAGCCCCAGCATTTT. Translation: CASSGTDYSNQPQHF.

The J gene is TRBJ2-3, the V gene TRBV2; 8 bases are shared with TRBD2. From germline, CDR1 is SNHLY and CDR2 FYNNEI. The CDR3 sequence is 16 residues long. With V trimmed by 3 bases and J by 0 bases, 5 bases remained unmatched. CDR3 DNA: TGTGCCAGCAGTGATTTAGCGGGACCGAGCACAGATACGCAGTATTTT. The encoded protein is CASSDLAGPSTDTQYF.

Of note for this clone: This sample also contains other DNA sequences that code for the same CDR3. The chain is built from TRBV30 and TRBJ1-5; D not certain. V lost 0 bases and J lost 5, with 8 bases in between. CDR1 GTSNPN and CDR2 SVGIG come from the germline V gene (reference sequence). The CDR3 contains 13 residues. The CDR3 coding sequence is TGTGCCTGGAGTGTCGGCGGAGATCAGCCCCAGCATTTT. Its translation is CAWSVGGDQPQHF.

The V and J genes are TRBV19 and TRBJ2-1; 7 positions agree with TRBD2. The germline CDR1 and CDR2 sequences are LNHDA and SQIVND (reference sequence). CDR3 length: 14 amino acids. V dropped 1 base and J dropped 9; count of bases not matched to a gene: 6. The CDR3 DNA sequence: TGTGCCAGTAGTATAGGTAGCGGGTGGTCTGAGCAGTTCTTC. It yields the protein CASSIGSGWSEQFF.

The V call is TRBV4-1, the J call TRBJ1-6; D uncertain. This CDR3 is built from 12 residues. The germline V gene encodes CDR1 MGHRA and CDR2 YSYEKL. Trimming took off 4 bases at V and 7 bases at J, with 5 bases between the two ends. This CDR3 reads CASSLMNSPLHF. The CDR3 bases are TGCGCCAGCAGCCTAATGAATTCACCCCTCCACTTT.

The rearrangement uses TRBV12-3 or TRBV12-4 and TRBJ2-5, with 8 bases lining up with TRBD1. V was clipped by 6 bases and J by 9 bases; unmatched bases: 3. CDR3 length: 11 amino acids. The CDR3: CASRIRGPQYF. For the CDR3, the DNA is TGTGCCAGCAGGATCAGGGGGCCCCAGTACTTC.